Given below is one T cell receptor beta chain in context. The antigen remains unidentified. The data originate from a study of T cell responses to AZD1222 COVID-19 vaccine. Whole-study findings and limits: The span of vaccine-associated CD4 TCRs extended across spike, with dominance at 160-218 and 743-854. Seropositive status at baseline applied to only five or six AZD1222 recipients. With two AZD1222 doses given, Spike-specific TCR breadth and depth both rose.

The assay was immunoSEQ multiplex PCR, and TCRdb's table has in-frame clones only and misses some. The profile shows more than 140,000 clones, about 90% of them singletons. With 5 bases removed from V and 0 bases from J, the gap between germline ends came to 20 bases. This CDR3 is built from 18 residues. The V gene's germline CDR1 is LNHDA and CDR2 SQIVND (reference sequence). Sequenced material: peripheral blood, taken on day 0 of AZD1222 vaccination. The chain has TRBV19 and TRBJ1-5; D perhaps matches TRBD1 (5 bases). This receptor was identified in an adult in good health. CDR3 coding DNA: TGTGCCAGTAGTTTCCGGGACGGCAGTCTTTTTAGCAATCAGCCCCAGCATTTT. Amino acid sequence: CASSFRDGSLFSNQPQHF.